Shown below are 16 T cell receptor beta chains from a single sample sequenced in a study of cytomegalovirus exposure and HLA in healthy donors (dated 2017 in TCRdb). Library method: the immunoSEQ multiplex PCR assay. The multiplex PCR relied on a mix of 60 forward primers for TCR Vbeta segments and 13 reverse primers for TCR Jbeta segments. TCRdb holds this immuneACCESS table with in-frame rearrangements only. Some clones are missing; in checked studies, unresolved V genes explain under half, and the rest has no known cause. The sample has 100,000 or so clones on record, under 80% of them singletons. The top ten constitute just under 6.5% of the sample. Sequencing was carried out using PBMCs. Receptors originate from a woman aged 25 to 39 in good health and CMV-seronegative.

CDR3 sequence reads: CASSSRVSRPEAFF. The DNA for the CDR3 is TGTGCCAGCAGTTCCAGGGTAAGCAGGCCTGAAGCTTTCTTT. The chain carries TRBV2 and TRBJ1-1; tentative D call: TRBD1 (5 bases). The length of the CDR3 is 14 residues. Germline V gene lookup returns CDR1 SNHLY and CDR2 FYNNEI. Trimming cost V 5 bases and J 6 bases, with 16 bases left between them.

The chain has TRBV6-5 and TRBJ2-2; D gene unclear. Trimming took off 7 bases at V and 4 bases at J, with 4 bases between the two ends. The CDR3 runs to 11 residues. Germline V lookup: CDR1 MNHEY, CDR2 SVGAGI. In DNA, the CDR3 is TGTGCCAGCACCGGCACCGGGGAGCTGTTTTTT. This codes for CASTGTGELFF.

A few counts support this clone. The chain uses TRBV7-2 and TRBJ2-7; D may be TRBD2 (6 bases). The germline V gene encodes CDR1 SGHTA and CDR2 FQGNSA. Trimming removed 2 bases from V and 0 bases from J, with 8 bases in between. This CDR3 has 14 residues. CDR3 protein: CASSLYGGSYEQYF. In nucleotides, the CDR3 is TGTGCCAGCAGCTTATACGGGGGCTCCTACGAGCAGTACTTC.

The CDR3 loop is CASSLFDRTGRSGYTF. For the CDR3, the DNA is TGTGCCAGCAGCCTTTTCGATAGGACAGGGCGGAGTGGCTACACCTTC. The chain is built from TRBV9 and TRBJ1-2, with TRBD1 matching over 8 bases. Germline V lookup: CDR1 SGDLS, CDR2 YYNGEE. Trimming at V came to 4 bases and at J to 7 bases, leaving 15 bases not matched to a gene. This CDR3 comprises 16 residues.

This clone was found a few times. The chain joins TRBV7-9 to TRBJ1-4; 8 bases are shared with TRBD1. With 6 bases clipped from V and 8 bases from J, the junction kept 8 bases outside the gene matches. This CDR3 contains 14 residues. Germline lookup yields CDR1 SEHNR and CDR2 FQNEAQ (reference sequence). Written as DNA, the CDR3 is TGTGCCAGCAGGTCGACAGGGGACGGAGAAAAACTGTTTTTT. It translates to CASRSTGDGEKLFF.

The J gene is TRBJ2-7, the V gene TRBV7-2; D is perhaps TRBD1 (6 bases). This CDR3 is built from 14 residues. Trimming left V 7 bases short and J 0 bases short, with 13 bases between. Germline V gives CDR1 SGHTA, CDR2 FQGNSA. For the CDR3, the DNA is TGTGCCAGCACGCAACACAGGGACTCCTACGAGCAGTACTTC. It translates to CASTQHRDSYEQYF.

The chain couples TRBV25-1 to TRBJ1-2; no reliable D call. CDR1 and CDR2 from the germline V gene are MGHDK and SYGVNS. Trimming took off 1 base at V and 4 bases at J, with 19 bases between the two ends. This CDR3 is built from 17 residues. CDR3 in DNA: TGTGCCAGCAGTGAATTCGGGTCGGCAGGACTTTTCTATGGCTACACCTTC. As protein: CASSEFGSAGLFYGYTF.

This clone was detected only a few times. This chain connects TRBV6-5 to TRBJ2-5, with 11 bases identical to TRBD1. The CDR3 runs to 15 residues. The germline gives CDR1 MNHEY, CDR2 SVGAGI. V shed 7 bases, J shed 5 bases, and the junction held 9 bases outside the gene matches. CDR3 residues: CASTDRDRGWETQYF. For the CDR3, the DNA is TGTGCCAGCACCGACCGGGACAGGGGGTGGGAGACCCAGTACTTC.

The sample holds a few counts of this clone. The V call is TRBV7-9, the J call TRBJ2-7, with D uncertain. CDR1 and CDR2 (germline): SEHNR, FQNEAQ (reference sequence). V gave up 1 base and J gave up 1 base, with 8 bases separating them. The length of the CDR3 is 14 residues. CDR3 sequence reads: CASSLVEESYEQYF. The CDR3 nucleotides are TGTGCCAGCAGCTTAGTTGAGGAGTCCTACGAGCAGTACTTC. Drawing the rest from reference TRBV7-9 and TRBJ2-7, the complete variable domain is DTGVSQNPRHKITKRGQNVTFRCDPISEHNRLYWYRQTLGQGPEFLTYFQNEAQLEKSRLLSDRFSAERPKGSFSTLEIQRTEQGDSAMYLCASSLVEESYEQYFGPGTRLTVT.

V usage is TRBV11-2 and J usage is TRBJ2-7, with D unclear. V was shortened by 1 base and J by 6 bases, with 13 bases between the two germline ends. This CDR3 region has 14 residues. CDR1 and CDR2 from the germline V gene are SGHAT and FQNNGV. The CDR3 loop reads CASSLATLKSEQYF. Written as DNA, the CDR3 is TGTGCCAGCAGCTTAGCTACCCTCAAGAGCGAGCAGTACTTC.

The chain uses TRBV6-5 and TRBJ1-4; D not certain. The CDR3 covers 15 residues. V was shortened by 4 bases and J by 8 bases, with 17 bases between the two germline ends. Germline lookup yields CDR1 MNHEY and CDR2 SVGAGI. CDR3 region: CASSSDPGWGEKLFF. Here the CDR3 DNA reads TGTGCCAGCAGTTCCGACCCGGGGTGGGGAGAAAAACTGTTTTTT.

This clone is medium-sized by share. The chain links TRBV7-2 to TRBJ1-6, with D tentatively TRBD1 (6 bases). CDR3 length: 15 amino acids. The V and J ends lost 8 bases and 10 bases respectively, with 21 bases between them. Looked up from germline, CDR1 is SGHTA and CDR2 is FQGNSA. This chain's CDR3 is CASLSQGTFRSPLHF. As DNA, the CDR3 is TGTGCCAGCCTGTCTCAGGGGACATTCAGATCACCCCTCCACTTT. Together with reference TRBV7-2 and TRBJ1-6, the CDR3 gives the full variable domain: GAGVSQSPSNKVTEKGKDVELRCDPISGHTALYWYRQSLGQGLEFLIYFQGNSAPDKSGLPSDRFSAERTGGSVSTLTIQRTQQEDSAVYLCASLSQGTFRSPLHFGNGTRLTVT.

This clone has a single count. This chain uses TRBV28 with TRBJ2-3, with 12 bases aligning to TRBD2. The CDR3 spans 17 residues. Germline CDR1 reads MDHEN; CDR2 reads SYDVKM. V lost 4 bases, J lost 4 bases, and 9 bases stayed unmatched. CDR3 bases: TGTGCCAGCAGTTCCGGGACTAGCGGGCTCGCGGCAGATACGCAGTATTTT. Translated: CASSSGTSGLAADTQYF.

The chain carries TRBV7-2 and TRBJ2-5, with D perhaps TRBD2 (5 bases). Germline V gene data show CDR1 as SGHTA and CDR2 as FQGNSA. Trimming pared 5 bases from V and 7 bases from J, leaving 17 bases between. CDR3 size: 14 residues. In DNA form, the CDR3 reads TGTGCCAGCAGCGATCCCGGGAAATGGGGGACCCAGTACTTC. Its protein is CASSDPGKWGTQYF.

This clone has only a few counts. V gene TRBV5-1 combines with J gene TRBJ1-3, with D unclear. Germline V lookup: CDR1 SGHRS, CDR2 YFSETQ. V was clipped by 2 bases and J by 3 bases, with 12 bases between them. CDR3 length: 15 residues. CDR3 nucleotide sequence: TGCGCCAGCAGCTTCACGGGGTCGGGTGGAAACACCATATATTTT. Translating it yields CASSFTGSGGNTIYF.

This clone has just a few counts. The chain combines TRBV5-1 with TRBJ2-7; 11 bases agree with TRBD2. The CDR3 loop spans 16 amino acids. Unmatched junction bases numbered 12, after V lost 4 bases and J lost 6 bases. Germline assignment: CDR1 SGHRS and CDR2 YFSETQ. The CDR3 loop reads CASSATSGGTPLEQYF. CDR3 nucleotides: TGCGCCAGCAGCGCCACTAGCGGGGGAACTCCCCTCGAGCAGTACTTC.